This T cell receptor (beta chain) was recorded in a study of shared clonotypes between healthy human individuals. Findings and caveats of the study: Naive subsets typically showed greater estimated richness than memory subsets. Sampling used blood alone; tissue repertoires probably differ. Rarefaction gave evidence that sorted-subset sequencing remained incomplete despite large depth.

Profiling relied on immunoSEQ multiplex PCR, and the TCRdb table lists in-frame clones only, not all of them. This table holds roughly 2,000,000 clones, about 95% found once. CD8 cells classed as naive were CD45RO-negative and positively selected for CCR7, excluding terminally differentiated effector memory CD45RA+ cells. This CDR3 comprises 15 residues. Germline lookup yields CDR1 SNHLY and CDR2 FYNNEI. V lost 4 bases and J lost 4; bases outside the gene matches: 7. A remark on this clone: Antigen unknown.

The TCR was taken from a man between 18 and 29 years old in good health. V is TRBV2 and J is TRBJ2-3; TRBD2 matches 8 bases. Sequencing was carried out using naive CD8+ T cells sorted from blood. The CDR3, as DNA: TGTGCCAGCAGTGGGTCTAGCGGGTTGCCAGATACGCAGTATTTT. Its protein product is CASSGSSGLPDTQYF.